The present T cell receptor (beta chain) was sequenced within a study of T-cell memory formation after mild COVID-19. Study as a whole: The two donors had largely donor-specific TCR clusters. Study-wide results and limits: Cross-reactive memory seemingly joined, as some responding clones were found in pre-infection memory. Day 15 to 85 contracting clones showed balanced CD4/CD8; day 15 to 37 expanders favored CD4+.

This clonotype was counted many times. The antigen is not known. A single record per CDR3 protein comes from TCRdb applying MiXCR to the 5' RACE reads. The sample has under 350,000 distinct CDR3 sequences, 15% to 20% seen once. V lost 3 bases and J 2 bases, leaving 8 bases between the germline ends. The CDR3 has 13 residues. The V gene's germline CDR1 is MGHRA and CDR2 YSYEKL. The chain joins TRBV4-1 to TRBJ2-7, with no clear D. Sequenced sample: PBMCs or a T cell subset sorted from them (not recorded which). The receptor was derived from a man aged 18 to 35 who had mild COVID-19 (a few samples of this study predate the infection). Cell type and time point are not known. The CDR3 nucleotides are TGCGCCAGCAGCCATGCACAAACCTACGAGCAGTACTTC. Translation: CASSHAQTYEQYF.